Below, one TCR beta chain is given with its context. CDR1 SGHTA and CDR2 FQGNSA come from the germline V gene. After removal of 3 bases from V and 2 bases from J, the junction contained 4 bases not matched to a gene. This CDR3 spans 15 amino acids. The sample is drawn from a study of blood T cell repertoires in COVID-19. Libraries were prepared by immunoSEQ multiplex PCR; TCRdb keeps only in-frame clonotypes and omits some of them. This sample has over 150,000 clones, with just over 85% found just once. The origin of this receptor is a man in his fifties or sixties with active or convalescent COVID-19. Sequencing input: peripheral blood. J is TRBJ2-3 and V is TRBV7-2; 8 bases match TRBD2. CDR3 region: CASSFDGRDTDTQYF. In DNA, the CDR3 is TGTGCCAGCAGCTTTGACGGGAGGGACACAGATACGCAGTATTTT. The whole variable domain, filled in from reference TRBV7-2 and TRBJ2-3, reads GAGVSQSPSNKVTEKGKDVELRCDPISGHTALYWYRQSLGQGLEFLIYFQGNSAPDKSGLPSDRFSAERTGGSVSTLTIQRTQQEDSAVYLCASSFDGRDTDTQYFGPGTRLTVL.